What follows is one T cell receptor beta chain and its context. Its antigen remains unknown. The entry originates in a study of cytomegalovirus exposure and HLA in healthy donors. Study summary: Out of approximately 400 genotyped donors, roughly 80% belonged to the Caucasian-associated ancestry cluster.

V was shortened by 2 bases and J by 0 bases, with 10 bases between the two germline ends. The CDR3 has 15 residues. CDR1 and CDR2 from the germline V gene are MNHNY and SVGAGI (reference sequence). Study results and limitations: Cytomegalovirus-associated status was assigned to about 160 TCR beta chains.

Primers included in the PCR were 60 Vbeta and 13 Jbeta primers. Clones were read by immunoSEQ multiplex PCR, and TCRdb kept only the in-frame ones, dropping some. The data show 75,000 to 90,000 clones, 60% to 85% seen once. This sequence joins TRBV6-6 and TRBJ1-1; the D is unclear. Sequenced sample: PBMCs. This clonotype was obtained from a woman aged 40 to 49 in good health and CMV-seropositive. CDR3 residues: CASSYKRPMNTEAFF. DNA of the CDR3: TGTGCCAGCAGTTACAAGCGGCCGATGAACACTGAAGCTTTCTTT.